This T cell receptor (beta chain) was sequenced during a study of blood T cell repertoires in COVID-19. Produced via immunoSEQ multiplex PCR; TCRdb's table is partial and in-frame only. The data contain around 150,000 clones, 88% of them singletons. The junction had 3 bases not matched to a gene; V was cut back by 3 bases and J by 3 bases. This CDR3 is built from 15 residues. Looked up from germline, CDR1 is SGDLS and CDR2 is YYNGEE. This sequence joins TRBV9 and TRBJ2-1; TRBD2 aligns across 10 bases. Sequenced input: PBMCs or T cells enriched from blood (not recorded which). The receptor was derived from a woman in her fifties or sixties who had recovered from COVID-19. CDR3 sequence reads: CASSASGGFYNEQFF. Here the CDR3 DNA reads TGTGCCAGCAGCGCTAGCGGGGGATTCTACAATGAGCAGTTCTTC.